The present T cell receptor (beta chain) was sequenced within a study of CD8+ T cells in alopecia areata. The wider study: Treatment of the treated patients consisted of oral tofacitinib, 5 to 10 mg twice daily.

RNA was isolated and reverse transcribed to cDNA, the sequencing template. Sequenced by immunoSEQ multiplex PCR; TCRdb stores in-frame clones only, minus some. This sample has 80,000 to 95,000 clones, with 40% to 50% found just once. With 4 bases clipped from V and 6 bases from J, the junction kept 4 bases outside the gene matches. Germline V CDR1 and CDR2: SGDLS, YYNGEE. CDR3 size: 14 residues. Comments on this clone: The antigen is not known.

Treatment reported: oral pan-JAK inhibitor, 5-10 mg twice daily. Study results and caveats: Affected scalp, especially in alopecia totalis/universalis, had a higher clonality than normal scalp did. On tofacitinib, scalp and blood still held many of the expanded lesional clones.

The V call is TRBV9, the J call TRBJ1-5; 10 positions agree with TRBD1. This receptor was obtained from a human donor with alopecia areata. The source material was CD8+ T cells sorted from blood, sampled at week 24, from a patient treated with tofacitinib. CDR3 in DNA: TGTGCCAGCAGCCCCGGGACAGGGGTTCAGCCCCAGCATTTT. As protein: CASSPGTGVQPQHF.